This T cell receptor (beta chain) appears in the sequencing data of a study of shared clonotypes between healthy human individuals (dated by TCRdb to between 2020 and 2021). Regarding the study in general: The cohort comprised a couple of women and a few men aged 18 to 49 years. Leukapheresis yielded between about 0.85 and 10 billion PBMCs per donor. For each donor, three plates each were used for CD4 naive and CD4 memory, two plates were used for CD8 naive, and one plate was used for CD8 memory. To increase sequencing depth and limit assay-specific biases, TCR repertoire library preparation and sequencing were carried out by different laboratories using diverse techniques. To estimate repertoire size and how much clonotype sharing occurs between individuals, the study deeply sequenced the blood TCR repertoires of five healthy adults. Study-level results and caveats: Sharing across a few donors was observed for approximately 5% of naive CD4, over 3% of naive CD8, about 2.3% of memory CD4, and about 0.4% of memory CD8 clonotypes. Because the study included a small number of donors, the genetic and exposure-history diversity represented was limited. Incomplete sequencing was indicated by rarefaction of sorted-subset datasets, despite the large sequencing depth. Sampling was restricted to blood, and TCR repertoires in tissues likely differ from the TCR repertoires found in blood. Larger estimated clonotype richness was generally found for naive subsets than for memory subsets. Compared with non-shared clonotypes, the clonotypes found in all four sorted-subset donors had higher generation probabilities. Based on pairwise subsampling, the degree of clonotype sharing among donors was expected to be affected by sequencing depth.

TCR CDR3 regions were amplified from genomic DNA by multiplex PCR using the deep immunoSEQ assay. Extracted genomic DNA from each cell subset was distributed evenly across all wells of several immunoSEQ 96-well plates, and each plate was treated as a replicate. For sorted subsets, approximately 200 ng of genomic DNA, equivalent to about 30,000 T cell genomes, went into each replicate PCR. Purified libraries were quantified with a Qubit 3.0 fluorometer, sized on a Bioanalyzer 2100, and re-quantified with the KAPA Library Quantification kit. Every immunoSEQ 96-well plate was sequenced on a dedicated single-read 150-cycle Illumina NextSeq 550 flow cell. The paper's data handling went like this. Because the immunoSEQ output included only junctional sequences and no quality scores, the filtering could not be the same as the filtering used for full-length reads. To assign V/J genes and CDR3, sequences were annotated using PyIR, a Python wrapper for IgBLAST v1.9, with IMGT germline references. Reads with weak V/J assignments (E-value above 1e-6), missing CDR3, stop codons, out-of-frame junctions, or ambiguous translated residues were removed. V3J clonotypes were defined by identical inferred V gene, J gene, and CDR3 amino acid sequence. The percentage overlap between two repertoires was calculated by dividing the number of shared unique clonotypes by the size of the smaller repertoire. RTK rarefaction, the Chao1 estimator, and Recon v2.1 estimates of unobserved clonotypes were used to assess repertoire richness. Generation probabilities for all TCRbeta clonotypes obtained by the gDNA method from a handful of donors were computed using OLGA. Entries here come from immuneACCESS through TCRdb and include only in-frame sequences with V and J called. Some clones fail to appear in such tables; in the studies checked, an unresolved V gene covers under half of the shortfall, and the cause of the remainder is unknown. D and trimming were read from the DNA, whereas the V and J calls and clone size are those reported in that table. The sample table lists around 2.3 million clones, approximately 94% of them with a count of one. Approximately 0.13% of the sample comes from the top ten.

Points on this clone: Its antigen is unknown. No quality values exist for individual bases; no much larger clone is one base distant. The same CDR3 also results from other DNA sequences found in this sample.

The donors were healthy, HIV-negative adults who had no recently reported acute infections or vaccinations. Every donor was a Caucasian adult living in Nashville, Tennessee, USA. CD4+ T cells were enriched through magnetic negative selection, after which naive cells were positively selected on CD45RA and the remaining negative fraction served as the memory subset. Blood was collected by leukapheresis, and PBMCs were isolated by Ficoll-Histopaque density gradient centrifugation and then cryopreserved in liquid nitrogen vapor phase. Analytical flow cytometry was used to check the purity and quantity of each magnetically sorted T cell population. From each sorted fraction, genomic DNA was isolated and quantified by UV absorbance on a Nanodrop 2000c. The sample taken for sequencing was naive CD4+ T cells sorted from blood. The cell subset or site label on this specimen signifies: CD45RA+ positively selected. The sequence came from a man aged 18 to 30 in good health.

Here is the DNA: TGCGCCAGCAGCCAAGTCGCGGGTTCTGGAAACACCATATATTTT. It codes for CASSQVAGSGNTIYF. This receptor chain uses TRBV4-3 and TRBJ1-3; the D gene is not confidently resolved. Trimming removed 1 base from V and 1 base from J, leaving 8 bases between the germline ends. The germline V gene supplies CDR1 LGHNA and CDR2 YSLEER. The CDR3, cysteine through phenylalanine, is 15 amino acids long. CDR3 DNA only is kept here, 45 bases in frame from base 1.